This T cell receptor (beta chain) was sequenced during a study of cytomegalovirus exposure and HLA in healthy donors. Vbeta (60) and Jbeta (13) primers were used in the PCR. Sequencing was performed with immunoSEQ multiplex PCR; in TCRdb, only in-frame clones are kept and a portion is missing. The table has roughly 93,000 clones, around 76% seen once; the top ten hold about 0.53%. Healthy individuals who donated bone marrow served as the donors. Germline assignment: CDR1 LGHNA and CDR2 YSLEER. The CDR3 extends over 19 amino acids. After removal of 0 bases from V and 0 bases from J, the junction contained 8 bases not matched to a gene.

The material sequenced was PBMCs. This TCR derives from a man aged 25 to 40 in good health and CMV-seronegative. The V call is TRBV4-3, the J call TRBJ1-6; TRBD1 agrees at 7 bases. The CDR3 region is CASSQDRWDSSSYNSPLHF. As DNA, the CDR3 is TGCGCCAGCAGCCAAGATCGCTGGGACAGTAGCTCCTATAATTCACCCCTCCACTTT.